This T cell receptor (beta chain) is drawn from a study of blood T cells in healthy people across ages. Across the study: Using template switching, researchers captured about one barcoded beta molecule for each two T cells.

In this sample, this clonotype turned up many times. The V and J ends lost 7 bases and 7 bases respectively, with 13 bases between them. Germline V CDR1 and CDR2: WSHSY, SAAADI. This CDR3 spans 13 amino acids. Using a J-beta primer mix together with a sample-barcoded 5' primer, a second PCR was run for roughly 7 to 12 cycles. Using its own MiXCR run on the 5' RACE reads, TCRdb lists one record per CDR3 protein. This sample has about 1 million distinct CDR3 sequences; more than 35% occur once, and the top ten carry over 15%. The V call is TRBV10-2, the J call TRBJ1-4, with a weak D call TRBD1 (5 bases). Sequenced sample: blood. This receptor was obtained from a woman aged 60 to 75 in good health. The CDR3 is CASTPMQGEKLFF. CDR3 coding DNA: TGCGCCAGCACTCCAATGCAGGGTGAAAAACTGTTTTTT.